The rows below give T cell receptor beta chains drawn from one sample of a study of cytomegalovirus exposure and HLA in healthy donors. The repertoire was sequenced with immunoSEQ multiplex PCR; TCRdb's copy has only in-frame clones and lacks some. The sample gives under 250,000 clones, more than 70% of which show up once; around 0.45% is in the top ten. The specimen was PBMCs. These receptor sequences come from a boy between 10 and 17 years old in good health and CMV-seronegative. CDR3s include the opening cysteine and the closing phenylalanine or tryptophan. D genes are given only for firm matches. Some rows mark clone size as missing; the rest say once, few, many or name a class of expanded clone.

cdr3_nt: TGCGCCAGCAGCTTGCTGGGGACTAGCGGGGGCACAGATACGCAGTATTTT
cdr3_aa: CASSLLGTSGGTDTQYF
cdr3_length: 17
v_call: TRBV5-1
d_call: TRBD2
clone_size: NA
j_call: TRBJ2-3

cdr3_nt: TGTGCCAGCAGCTTACTAGCGGGGGTTGGTGGCGCCGGGGAGCTGTTTTTT
cdr3_aa: CASSLLAGVGGAGELFF
cdr3_length: 17
v_call: TRBV11-2
d_call: TRBD2
clone_size: few
j_call: TRBJ2-2

cdr3_nt: TGTGCCAGTAGCTACCGGCAGGGCAGCACCGGGGAGCTGTTTTTT
cdr3_aa: CASSYRQGSTGELFF
cdr3_length: 15
v_call: TRBV19
d_call: NA
clone_size: NA
j_call: TRBJ2-2

cdr3_nt: TGTGCCAGTAGTGTCAACAGGGGAGGATACGAGCAGTACTTC
cdr3_aa: CASSVNRGGYEQYF
cdr3_length: 14
v_call: TRBV19
d_call: NA
clone_size: NA
j_call: TRBJ2-7

cdr3_nt: TGCGCCAGCAGCTTGGAACTAGGACCCTACGAGCAGTACTTC
cdr3_aa: CASSLELGPYEQYF
cdr3_length: 14
v_call: TRBV5-1
d_call: NA
clone_size: NA
j_call: TRBJ2-7

cdr3_nt: TGTGCCAGTAGTATATTGACAGGGGAAATGGTCGGGGAGCTGTTTTTT
cdr3_aa: CASSILTGEMVGELFF
cdr3_length: 16
v_call: TRBV19
d_call: TRBD1
clone_size: NA
j_call: TRBJ2-2

cdr3_nt: TGTGCCAGCAGCCCCCAGGGTGACTATGGCTACACCTTC
cdr3_aa: CASSPQGDYGYTF
cdr3_length: 13
v_call: TRBV7-8
d_call: NA
clone_size: NA
j_call: TRBJ1-2

cdr3_nt: TGTGCCAGCAGCTTAGCTCCGGGACTAGGGCCCGATGAGCAGTTCTTC
cdr3_aa: CASSLAPGLGPDEQFF
cdr3_length: 16
v_call: TRBV7-9
d_call: TRBD2
clone_size: NA
j_call: TRBJ2-1

cdr3_nt: TGTGCCAGCAGTGATTGGCCCCAAGGGGCCACCATATATTTT
cdr3_aa: CASSDWPQGATIYF
cdr3_length: 14
v_call: TRBV25-1
d_call: NA
clone_size: NA
j_call: TRBJ1-3

cdr3_nt: TGTGCCAGCAGCGTAGTGACCGGGGGGAGCTCCTACAATGAGCAGTTCTTC
cdr3_aa: CASSVVTGGSSYNEQFF
cdr3_length: 17
v_call: TRBV9
d_call: TRBD2
clone_size: NA
j_call: TRBJ2-1

cdr3_nt: TGTGCCAGCAGTTTATGGGCGGGAGGGGGACAAGAGACCCAGTACTTC
cdr3_aa: CASSLWAGGGQETQYF
cdr3_length: 16
v_call: TRBV27
d_call: TRBD2
clone_size: NA
j_call: TRBJ2-5

cdr3_nt: TGTGCCAGCAGCTTGGGACTAGCGGGCCACGAGCAGTACTTC
cdr3_aa: CASSLGLAGHEQYF
cdr3_length: 14
v_call: TRBV5-4
d_call: TRBD2
clone_size: NA
j_call: TRBJ2-7

cdr3_nt: TGTGCCTGGAGTGGAACAGGCCCCGGCTATGGCTACACCTTC
cdr3_aa: CAWSGTGPGYGYTF
cdr3_length: 14
v_call: TRBV30
d_call: NA
clone_size: once
j_call: TRBJ1-2

cdr3_nt: TGTGCCAGCAGACCCCGGGACAGCAGCACAGATACGCAGTATTTT
cdr3_aa: CASRPRDSSTDTQYF
cdr3_length: 15
v_call: TRBV5-4
d_call: TRBD1
clone_size: NA
j_call: TRBJ2-3

cdr3_nt: TGTGCCAGCAGCGTACGAGCAGGGGGAAAAAATGATGGCTACACCTTC
cdr3_aa: CASSVRAGGKNDGYTF
cdr3_length: 16
v_call: TRBV9
d_call: TRBD1
clone_size: NA
j_call: TRBJ1-2

cdr3_nt: TGTGCCAGCAGTTTTGGGACAGGGCCTTCGCTCTATGGCTACACCTTC
cdr3_aa: CASSFGTGPSLYGYTF
cdr3_length: 16
v_call: TRBV27
d_call: TRBD1
clone_size: NA
j_call: TRBJ1-2

cdr3_nt: TGCAGCGTTGTTCGGGGTCGGGGCAATGAGCAGTTCTTC
cdr3_aa: CSVVRGRGNEQFF
cdr3_length: 13
v_call: TRBV29-1
d_call: NA
clone_size: few
j_call: TRBJ2-1

cdr3_nt: TGTGCCTGGAGGGACTTGGGGGCCTCCTACGAGCAGTACTTC
cdr3_aa: CAWRDLGASYEQYF
cdr3_length: 14
v_call: TRBV30
d_call: NA
clone_size: NA
j_call: TRBJ2-7

cdr3_nt: TGTGCCAGCTCACGTGACAGGGACTACGAGCAGTACTTC
cdr3_aa: CASSRDRDYEQYF
cdr3_length: 13
v_call: TRBV18
d_call: TRBD1
clone_size: NA
j_call: TRBJ2-7

cdr3_nt: TGTGCCAGCCGGGGAGGTAGCGGGGGGGGCACAGATACGCAGTATTTT
cdr3_aa: CASRGGSGGGTDTQYF
cdr3_length: 16
v_call: TRBV2
d_call: TRBD2
clone_size: NA
j_call: TRBJ2-3

cdr3_nt: TGTGCCAGCAGCCCCTCGGGGTCCTACGAGCAGTACTTC
cdr3_aa: CASSPSGSYEQYF
cdr3_length: 13
v_call: TRBV7-9
d_call: NA
clone_size: NA
j_call: TRBJ2-7

cdr3_nt: TGTGCCTGGTACCTTAGCGCAGTTTCCTACAATGAGCAGTTCTTC
cdr3_aa: CAWYLSAVSYNEQFF
cdr3_length: 15
v_call: TRBV30
d_call: NA
clone_size: NA
j_call: TRBJ2-1

cdr3_nt: TGTGCCAGCTCACCCGACAGGGGGAATTTGCCCCAGCATTTT
cdr3_aa: CASSPDRGNLPQHF
cdr3_length: 14
v_call: TRBV18
d_call: TRBD1
clone_size: NA
j_call: TRBJ1-5

cdr3_nt: TGTGCCAGCAGTGCACACAGGGGACTAGCGGGAGTTGGGTCTGGTGAGCAGTTCTTC
cdr3_aa: CASSAHRGLAGVGSGEQFF
cdr3_length: 19
v_call: TRBV27
d_call: TRBD2
clone_size: NA
j_call: TRBJ2-1

cdr3_nt: TGCAGCGTTGAAGGGGAGAACTATGGCTACACCTTC
cdr3_aa: CSVEGENYGYTF
cdr3_length: 12
v_call: TRBV29-1
d_call: NA
clone_size: NA
j_call: TRBJ1-2

cdr3_nt: TGCGCCAGCAGAGTGGACAGGGGTGTGTTCACCATATATTTT
cdr3_aa: CASRVDRGVFTIYF
cdr3_length: 14
v_call: TRBV5-1
d_call: TRBD1
clone_size: NA
j_call: TRBJ1-3

cdr3_nt: TGCGCCAGCAGCTTGAACTACGAGCAGTACTTC
cdr3_aa: CASSLNYEQYF
cdr3_length: 11
v_call: TRBV5-1
d_call: NA
clone_size: NA
j_call: TRBJ2-7

cdr3_nt: TGTGCCATCAGTGAAAGGACTAGCGGGGGGGCGGATACGCAGTATTTT
cdr3_aa: CAISERTSGGADTQYF
cdr3_length: 16
v_call: TRBV10-3
d_call: TRBD2
clone_size: NA
j_call: TRBJ2-3

cdr3_nt: TGTGCCAGCAGCCGGACAGGCCGTAATGAAAAACTGTTTTTT
cdr3_aa: CASSRTGRNEKLFF
cdr3_length: 14
v_call: TRBV11-2
d_call: TRBD1
clone_size: once
j_call: TRBJ1-4